A selection of T cell receptor beta chains follows, all from one sample in a study of shared T cell receptors in the human thymus. Using immunoSEQ multiplex PCR, the repertoire was profiled, and TCRdb retains in-frame clones only, with some absent. The sample holds about 660,000 clones; 85% to 90% are singletons and the top ten take approximately 0.01%. This sample also belongs to another study, concerning human thymus T cells.

Source material: thymocytes. The receptors here all came from a boy under two years old with a congenital heart defect. CDR3s include the opening cysteine and the closing phenylalanine or tryptophan. D genes are given only for firm matches. Part of the rows lack a size; the others show once, few, many or a class for expanded clones.

j_gene | abundance | d_gene | v_gene | CDR3nt | CDR3aa
TRBJ2-7 | - | TRBD1 | TRBV30 | TGTGCCTGGAGTGTACAATGGAGGACAGGGGTGGCCGAGCAGTACTTC | CAWSVQWRTGVAEQYF
TRBJ2-7 | few | TRBD1 | TRBV10-2 | TGCGCCAGCAGTTTTCCGGGACAGGGGGCCTGCGAGCAGTACTTC | CASSFPGQGACEQYF
TRBJ1-4 | - | - | TRBV6-5 | TGTGCCAGCAGTTACTCGCGGCGCCAGGGAAAAGAAAAACTGTTTTTT | CASSYSRRQGKEKLFF
TRBJ2-1 | few | TRBD2 | TRBV4-3 | TGCGCCAGCAGCCAAGGCACGGGAGGGCCTGCTTACAATGAGCAGTTCTTC | CASSQGTGGPAYNEQFF
TRBJ2-7 | - | TRBD1 | TRBV11-2 | TGTGCCAGCAGCTCACCCCCCCGGGACAGGGAGTGCGAGCAGTACTTC | CASSSPPRDRECEQYF
TRBJ1-3 | few | - | TRBV6-6 | TGTGCCAGCAGTTACTCCACAGGCAGGGGTGGAAACACCATATATTTT | CASSYSTGRGGNTIYF
TRBJ2-1 | - | TRBD2 | TRBV4-3 | TGCGCCAGCAGCCTCCAGCGGGAAGCCATCTACAATGAGCAGTTCTTC | CASSLQREAIYNEQFF
TRBJ2-7 | - | TRBD2 | TRBV28 | TGTGCCAGCAGAGGGGGACTAGCGGGCTACGAGCAGTACTTC | CASRGGLAGYEQYF
TRBJ2-5 | - | - | TRBV5-6 | TGTGCCAGCAGCTTGGGAGGGGGAGAGGGCCGAGAGACCCAGTACTTC | CASSLGGGEGRETQYF
TRBJ2-2 | - | - | TRBV5-6 | TGTGCCAGCAGCTTGGCCCCGGGCGGGGAGCTGTTTTTT | CASSLAPGGELFF
TRBJ2-1 | once | TRBD2 | TRBV29-1 | TGCAGCGTTGATACTAGCGGGATCTCCTACAATGAGCAGTTCTTC | CSVDTSGISYNEQFF
TRBJ2-1 | - | TRBD2 | TRBV11-2 | TGTGCCAGCAGCTTAGATCGAGGGACTAGCGGGAGTTGTAATGAGCAGTTCTTC | CASSLDRGTSGSCNEQFF
TRBJ2-2 | - | - | TRBV19 | TGTGCCAGTAGTACCCGCCCGGGACTCATAACCGGGGAGCTGTTTTTT | CASSTRPGLITGELFF
TRBJ2-6 | - | - | TRBV7-2 | TGTGCCAGCACCTCTGGGGGGGCCTCTGGGGCCAACGTCCTGACTTTC | CASTSGGASGANVLTF
TRBJ1-1 | - | TRBD1 | TRBV12-5 | TGTGCTAGTGGTTTACAGGGGAGTGTGGAGAACACTGAAGCTTTCTTT | CASGLQGSVENTEAFF
TRBJ2-6 | - | - | TRBV10-3 | TGTGCCATCAGTGATCCAGTCGGGGCCAACGTCCTGACTTTC | CAISDPVGANVLTF
TRBJ2-7 | - | TRBD2 | TRBV4-3 | TGCGCCAGCAGCCAAGATCTGAGACTAGCGGGCGGAGGTCCCTACGAGCAGTACTTC | CASSQDLRLAGGGPYEQYF
TRBJ2-7 | - | - | TRBV6-4 | TGTGCCAGCAGTGAGCAGTACGAGCAGTACTTC | CASSEQYEQYF
TRBJ1-2 | - | TRBD1 | TRBV28 | TGTGCCAGCAGCCGGACAGGGCGAGGCTATGGCTACACCTTC | CASSRTGRGYGYTF
TRBJ1-5 | - | - | TRBV18 | TGTGCCAGCTCACCAGGCGGTAGCAATCAGCCCCAGCATTTT | CASSPGGSNQPQHF
TRBJ1-1 | once | - | TRBV7-9 | TGTGCCAGCAGCTTATCCAGGACTGAAGCTTTCTTT | CASSLSRTEAFF
TRBJ2-7 | - | TRBD1 | TRBV27 | TGTGCCAGCAGTTCATCTTGGGGACAGGGGGCGGACGAGCAGTACTTC | CASSSSWGQGADEQYF
TRBJ2-5 | - | TRBD2 | TRBV30 | TGTGCCTGGAGAGAACTGAGGCTAGCGGGAGGGCTCGGAGAGACCCAGTACTTC | CAWRELRLAGGLGETQYF
TRBJ1-2 | few | - | TRBV6-6 | TGTGCCAGCAGCCTCCCGCACAGGGTCGGCTATGGCTACACCTTC | CASSLPHRVGYGYTF
TRBJ2-1 | - | TRBD2 | TRBV10-1 | TGCGCCAGCAGTTCTAGCGGGAGGTATTACAATGAGCAGTTCTTC | CASSSSGRYYNEQFF
TRBJ1-3 | few | TRBD1 | TRBV5-8 | TGTGCCAGCTTTTGGGCCGGGGACAGCCTAATATCTGGAAACACCATATATTTT | CASFWAGDSLISGNTIYF
TRBJ2-5 | - | TRBD2 | TRBV6-5 | TGTGCCACTCCGGGAGGGCCCTCGGAGACCCAGTACTTC | CATPGGPSETQYF
TRBJ1-5 | - | - | TRBV6-1 | TGTGCCAGCAGCGACGGGGATCAGCCCCAGCATTTT | CASSDGDQPQHF
TRBJ2-7 | - | - | TRBV4-1 | TGCGCCAGCAGCCAAGATCGGTATCCCCCGAGCTCCTACGAGCAGTACTTC | CASSQDRYPPSSYEQYF
TRBJ2-1 | - | - | TRBV12-5 | TGTGCTAGTCTCGGGAATGAGCAGTTCTTC | CASLGNEQFF
TRBJ1-2 | - | TRBD1 | TRBV7-9 | TGTGCCAGCAGCTTCCGGGGGGGACAGGGAACTGATGGCTACACCTTC | CASSFRGGQGTDGYTF
TRBJ2-5 | - | TRBD1 | TRBV9 | TGTGCCAGCAGCCCCCGGGACAGGGGGTGGGGGACCCAGTACTTC | CASSPRDRGWGTQYF
TRBJ2-3 | - | TRBD2 | TRBV19 | TGTGCCAGTAGTATGTCGTGGGTAGGGACTAGCGGGAGAGGGGGCACAGATACGCAGTATTTT | CASSMSWVGTSGRGGTDTQYF
TRBJ2-5 | - | - | TRBV27 | TGTGCCAGCATGGAAAGACAGCGCCAAGAGACCCAGTACTTC | CASMERQRQETQYF
TRBJ2-6 | - | TRBD1 | TRBV7-2 | TGTGCCAGCAGCCAGAGGGACAGACTTCTCAGGTCTGGGGCCAACGTCCTGACTTTC | CASSQRDRLLRSGANVLTF
TRBJ2-1 | - | TRBD2 | TRBV7-9 | TGTGCCAGCAGCTTCGGACTAGAGGGTTGTCGAGGCAATGAGCAGTTCTTC | CASSFGLEGCRGNEQFF
TRBJ2-2 | once | TRBD2 | TRBV4-1 | TGCGCCAGCAGCCAAGAGAATAGCGGGAGCGGTACCGGGGAGCTGTTTTTT | CASSQENSGSGTGELFF
TRBJ2-3 | - | - | TRBV28 | TGTGCCAGCAGTCGGGGGAGCACAGATACGCAGTATTTT | CASSRGSTDTQYF
TRBJ2-7 | - | TRBD2 | TRBV7-2 | TGTGCCAGCAGCCGGGGGGCCGGGACTAGCGGCAAGAGCTCCTACGAGCAGTACTTC | CASSRGAGTSGKSSYEQYF
TRBJ2-3 | - | TRBD2 | TRBV9 | TGTGCCAGCAGCCCCCCCGGGGGGGCAGATACGCAGTATTTT | CASSPPGGADTQYF
TRBJ2-5 | - | - | TRBV5-1 | TGCGCCAGCAGGGGGCCTTCACCCGAAGAGACCCAGTACTTC | CASRGPSPEETQYF
TRBJ2-3 | - | - | TRBV7-6 | TGTGCCAGCAGCTTAGGAAAGACGGAAGGGGGCACAGATACGCAGTATTTT | CASSLGKTEGGTDTQYF
TRBJ1-3 | - | - | TRBV6-1 | TGTGCCAGCAGTGAACTAGGGGACAACGACTCTGGAAACACCATATATTTT | CASSELGDNDSGNTIYF
TRBJ1-2 | - | TRBD1 | TRBV13 | TGTGCCAGCAGCATTTTACAGGGGGGAAGTAGAGGCTACACCTTC | CASSILQGGSRGYTF
TRBJ2-7 | - | TRBD2 | TRBV5-8 | TGTGCCAGCAGCTCCAGCGGGGAGGCTTCCTACGAGCAGTACTTC | CASSSSGEASYEQYF
TRBJ2-7 | - | - | TRBV28 | TGTGCCAGCAGCACCGGTCCCGCCCCCAGGTCCTACGAGCAGTACTTC | CASSTGPAPRSYEQYF
TRBJ2-7 | - | - | TRBV5-1 | TGCGCCAGCAGCTTGGTCGGGACAAACTCCTACGAGCAGTACTTC | CASSLVGTNSYEQYF
TRBJ2-1 | once | TRBD1 | TRBV28 | TGTGCCATTGCGACAGGGCCAAGCTCCTACAATGAGCAGTTCTTC | CAIATGPSSYNEQFF
TRBJ2-7 | - | TRBD2 | TRBV10-3 | TGTGCCATCACCCCCTTAGCGGGTGCCTACGAGCAGTACTTC | CAITPLAGAYEQYF
TRBJ2-7 | once | - | TRBV23-1 | TGCGCCAGCAGTCAATTTAACACATCCTACGAGCAGTACTTC | CASSQFNTSYEQYF
TRBJ1-4 | - | - | TRBV23-1 | TGCGCCAGCCCACTCGAGGCGGGACGAGAAAAACTGTTTTTT | CASPLEAGREKLFF
TRBJ2-7 | - | TRBD2 | TRBV30 | TGTGCCTGGAGCCCAAGGGGACTAGCCGGCTACGAGCAGTACTTC | CAWSPRGLAGYEQYF
TRBJ2-3 | - | TRBD2 | TRBV11-2 | TGTGCCAGCACCTCCGGGACTAGTTTGTATTTT | CASTSGTSLYF
TRBJ2-7 | - | - | TRBV4-3 | TGCGCCAGCAGCCAAGAGGGCGCCCCCTACGAGCAGTACTTC | CASSQEGAPYEQYF
TRBJ2-7 | few | TRBD2 | TRBV28 | TGTGCCAGCAGCCTCCGCCAGACTAGCGGGAGCTGCGAGCAGTACTTC | CASSLRQTSGSCEQYF
TRBJ2-7 | - | TRBD1 | TRBV25-1 | TGTGCCAGCAAAAACAGGGGCTACGAGCAGTACTTC | CASKNRGYEQYF
TRBJ2-7 | - | TRBD2 | TRBV7-2 | TGTGCCAGCAGCTTGGGGGCGGGAGGTCTACACGAGCAGTACTTC | CASSLGAGGLHEQYF